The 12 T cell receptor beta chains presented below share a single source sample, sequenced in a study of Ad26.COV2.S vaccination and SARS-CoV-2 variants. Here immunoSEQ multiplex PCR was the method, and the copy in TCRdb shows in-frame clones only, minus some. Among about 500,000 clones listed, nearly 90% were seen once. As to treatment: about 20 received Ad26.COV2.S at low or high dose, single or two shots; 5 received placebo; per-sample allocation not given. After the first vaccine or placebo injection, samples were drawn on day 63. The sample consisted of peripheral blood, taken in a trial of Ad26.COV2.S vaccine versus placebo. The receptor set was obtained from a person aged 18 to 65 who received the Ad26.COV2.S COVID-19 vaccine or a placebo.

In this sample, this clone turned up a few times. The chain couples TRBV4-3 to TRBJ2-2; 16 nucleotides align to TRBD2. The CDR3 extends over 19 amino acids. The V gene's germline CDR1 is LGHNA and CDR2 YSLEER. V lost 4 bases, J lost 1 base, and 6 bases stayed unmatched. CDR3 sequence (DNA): TGCGCCAGCAGCCGGGAGGGACTAGCGGGGGGGAAGAACACCGGGGAGCTGTTTTTT. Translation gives CASSREGLAGGKNTGELFF.

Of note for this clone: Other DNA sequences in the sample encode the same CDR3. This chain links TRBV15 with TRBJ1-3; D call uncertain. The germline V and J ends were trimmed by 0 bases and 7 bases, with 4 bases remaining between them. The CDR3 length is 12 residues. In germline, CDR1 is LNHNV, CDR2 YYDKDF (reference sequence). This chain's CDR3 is CATSRDRNTIYF. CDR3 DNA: TGTGCCACCAGCAGAGATCGGAACACCATATATTTT.

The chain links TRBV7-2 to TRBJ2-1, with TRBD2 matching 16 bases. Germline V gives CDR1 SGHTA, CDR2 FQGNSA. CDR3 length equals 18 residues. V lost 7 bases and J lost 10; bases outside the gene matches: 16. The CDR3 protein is CASNSWGLAGGPAREQFF. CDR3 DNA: TGTGCCAGCAACTCCTGGGGACTAGCGGGAGGGCCCGCGAGGGAGCAGTTCTTC.

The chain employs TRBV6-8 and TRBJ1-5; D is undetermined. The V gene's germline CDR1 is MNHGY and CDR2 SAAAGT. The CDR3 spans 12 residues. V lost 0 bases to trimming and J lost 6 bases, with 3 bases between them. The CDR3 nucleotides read TGTGCCAGCAGTTACTCGCCTCAGCCCCAGCATTTT. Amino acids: CASSYSPQPQHF.

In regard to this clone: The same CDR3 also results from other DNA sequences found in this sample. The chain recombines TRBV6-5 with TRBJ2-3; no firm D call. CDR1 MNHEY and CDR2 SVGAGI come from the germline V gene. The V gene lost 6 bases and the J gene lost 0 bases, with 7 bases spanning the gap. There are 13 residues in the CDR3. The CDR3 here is CASSGLSTDTQYF. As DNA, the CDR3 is TGTGCCAGCAGCGGGTTGAGCACAGATACGCAGTATTTT.

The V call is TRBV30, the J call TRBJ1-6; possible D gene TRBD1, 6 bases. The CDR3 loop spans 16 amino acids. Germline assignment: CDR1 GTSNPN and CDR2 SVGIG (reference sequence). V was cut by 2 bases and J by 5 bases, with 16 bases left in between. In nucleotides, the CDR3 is TGTGCCTGGAGTTTTACTGGGACACCCGATAATTCACCCCTCCACTTT. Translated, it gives CAWSFTGTPDNSPLHF.

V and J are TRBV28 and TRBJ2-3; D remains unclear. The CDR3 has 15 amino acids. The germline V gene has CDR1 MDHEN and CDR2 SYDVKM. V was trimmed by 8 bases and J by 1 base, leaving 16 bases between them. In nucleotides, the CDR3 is TGTGCCAGCCATAAAACCCGCTCCGGCACAGATACGCAGTATTTT. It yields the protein CASHKTRSGTDTQYF.

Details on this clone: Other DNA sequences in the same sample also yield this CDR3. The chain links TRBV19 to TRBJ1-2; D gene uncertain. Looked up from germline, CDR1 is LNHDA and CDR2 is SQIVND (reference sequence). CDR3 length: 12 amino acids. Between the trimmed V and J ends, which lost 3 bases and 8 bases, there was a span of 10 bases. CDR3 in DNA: TGTGCCAGTAGTATCTCGCTAGGCGGCTACACCTTC. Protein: CASSISLGGYTF.

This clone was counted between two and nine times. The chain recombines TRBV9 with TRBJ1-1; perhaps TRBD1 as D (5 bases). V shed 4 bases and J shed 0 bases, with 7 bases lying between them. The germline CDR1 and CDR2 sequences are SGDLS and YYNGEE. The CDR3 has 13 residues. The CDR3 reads CASSRGMNTEAFF. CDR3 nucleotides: TGTGCCAGCAGCAGGGGAATGAACACTGAAGCTTTCTTT.

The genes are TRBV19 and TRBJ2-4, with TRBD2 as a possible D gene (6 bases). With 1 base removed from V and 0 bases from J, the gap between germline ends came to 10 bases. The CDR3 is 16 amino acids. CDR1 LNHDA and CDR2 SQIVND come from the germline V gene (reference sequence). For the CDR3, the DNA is TGTGCCAGTAGTATAGGCGGGGCGGTAGCCAAAAACATTCAGTACTTC. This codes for CASSIGGAVAKNIQYF.

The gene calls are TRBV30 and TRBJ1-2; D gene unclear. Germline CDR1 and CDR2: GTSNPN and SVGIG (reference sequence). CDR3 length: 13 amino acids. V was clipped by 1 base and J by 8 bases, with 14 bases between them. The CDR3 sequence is CAWSGAAPRGYTF. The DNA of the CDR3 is TGTGCCTGGAGTGGGGCAGCTCCGAGGGGCTACACCTTC.

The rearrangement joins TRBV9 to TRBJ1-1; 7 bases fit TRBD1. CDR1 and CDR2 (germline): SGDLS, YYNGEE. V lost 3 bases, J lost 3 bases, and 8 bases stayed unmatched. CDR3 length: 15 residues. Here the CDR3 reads CASSAGPQGYTEAFF. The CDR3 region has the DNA TGTGCCAGCAGCGCGGGGCCACAGGGGTACACTGAAGCTTTCTTT.